The 26 T cell receptor beta chains below were found in one sample sequenced in a study of cytomegalovirus exposure and HLA in healthy donors. The PCR used 60 Vbeta and 13 Jbeta primers. The method was immunoSEQ multiplex PCR; TCRdb's version includes in-frame clones alone and lacks a portion of them. The table has around 140,000 clones, about 70% seen once. The specimen was PBMCs. The receptors derive from a woman aged 55-75 years in good health and CMV-seropositive.

This sequence joins TRBV11-2 and TRBJ1-1; TRBD1 aligns across 7 bases. The germline V gene encodes CDR1 SGHAT and CDR2 FQNNGV. J lost 0 bases, V lost 4 bases, and 8 bases had no gene match. The length of the CDR3 is 16 residues. The CDR3 coding sequence is TGTGCCAGCAGCTCGAACTCGGGACAGATGAACACTGAAGCTTTCTTT. Residues: CASSSNSGQMNTEAFF. The complete variable domain, with remaining parts taken from reference TRBV11-2 and TRBJ1-1, reads EAGVAQSPRYKIIEKRQSVAFWCNPISGHATLYWYQQILGQGPKLLIQFQNNGVVDDSQLPKDRFSAERLKGVDSTLKIQPAKLEDSAVYLCASSSNSGQMNTEAFFGQGTRLTVV.

The chain is built from TRBV19 and TRBJ1-1; TRBD1 might be the D (6 bases). Germline CDR1 is LNHDA and CDR2 is SQIVND (reference sequence). This CDR3 is 14 amino acids long. With 5 bases removed from V and 6 bases from J, the gap between germline ends came to 16 bases. The CDR3 loop is CASSSGHLGPEAFF. CDR3 coding DNA: TGTGCCAGTAGTTCGGGACACTTAGGCCCTGAAGCTTTCTTT.

Note on this clone: Other nucleotide sequences from this sample produce the same CDR3. J is TRBJ1-1 and V is TRBV7-9, with unresolved D. The CDR3 is made up of 14 amino acids. Germline assignment: CDR1 SEHNR and CDR2 FQNEAQ (reference sequence). V was trimmed by 5 bases and J by 1 base, leaving 11 bases between them. CDR3 in DNA: TGTGCCAGCAGCCTACAAGGAGGGAACACTGAAGCTTTCTTT. Its translation: CASSLQGGNTEAFF.

The V and J genes are TRBV21-1 and TRBJ2-7; TRBD1 was called by the table and not checked on the DNA. TRBV21-1 is assigned pseudogene status. The CDR3 extends over 18 amino acids. The DNA for the CDR3 is TGTGCCAGCAGCAAAAAGGGAGGATCCCAGGGGGCCTCCTACGAGCAGTACTTC. Protein sequence: CASSKKGGSQGASYEQYF.

This chain connects TRBV7-3 to TRBJ2-5; TRBD1 might be the D (5 bases). CDR3 length: 13 residues. V shed 5 bases and J shed 3 bases, with 10 bases lying between them. Germline V lookup: CDR1 SGHTA, CDR2 FQGTGA. CDR3 loop: CASSPDSKETQYF. The CDR3 nucleotides read TGTGCCAGCAGCCCCGACAGCAAAGAGACCCAGTACTTC.

The chain couples TRBV11-2 to TRBJ2-7; 8 nucleotides align to TRBD1. V dropped 5 bases and J dropped 5; count of bases not matched to a gene: 11. The CDR3 length is 15 residues. Germline CDR1 reads SGHAT; CDR2 reads FQNNGV. The CDR3 loop is CASSLGQVMVDEQYF. CDR3 nucleotide sequence: TGTGCCAGCAGCCTGGGACAGGTCATGGTGGACGAGCAGTACTTC.

The chain recombines TRBV6-1 with TRBJ2-7; 9 bases agree with TRBD2. V shed 5 bases, J shed 5 bases, and the junction held 10 bases outside the gene matches. CDR1 and CDR2 from the germline V gene are MNHNS and SASEGT. There are 15 residues in the CDR3. The CDR3 DNA follows: TGTGCCAGCAGTCGTCTGGGACTAGCATTCGACGAGCAGTACTTC. It translates to CASSRLGLAFDEQYF.

This clone was picked up one time. This chain connects TRBV27 to TRBJ2-3; D uncertain. Germline V gene sequence: CDR1 MNHEY, CDR2 SMNVEV (reference sequence). V lost 3 bases to trimming and J lost 0 bases, with 7 bases between them. The CDR3 sequence is 14 residues long. The CDR3 region is CASSFLGSTDTQYF. The DNA for the CDR3 is TGTGCCAGCAGTTTTCTTGGCAGCACAGATACGCAGTATTTT.

DNA for the CDR3: TGCGCCAGCAGCTTGACAGGTGTTACCTCCTACGAGCAGTACTTC. Protein product: CASSLTGVTSYEQYF. The V gene is TRBV5-1, the J gene TRBJ2-7; weak D call: TRBD1 (5 bases). V lost 1 base and J lost 0, with 11 bases in between. The CDR3 has 15 amino acids. Germline values: CDR1 SGHRS, CDR2 YFSETQ.

The chain combines TRBV7-9 with TRBJ1-4, with 8 bases that match TRBD1. Germline V CDR1 and CDR2: SEHNR, FQNEAQ (reference sequence). V was clipped by 1 base and J by 5 bases; unmatched bases: 3. The length of the CDR3 is 15 residues. CDR3: CASSLGTGWNEKLFF. The CDR3 region has the DNA TGTGCCAGCAGCTTAGGGACAGGGTGGAATGAAAAACTGTTTTTT.

This chain connects TRBV28 to TRBJ1-4, with D possibly being TRBD1 (6 bases). The V and J ends lost 6 bases and 8 bases respectively, with 19 bases between them. Germline V gene sequence: CDR1 MDHEN, CDR2 SYDVKM. This CDR3 is built from 15 residues. As DNA, the CDR3 is TGTGCCAGCAGCCCCGGACAGACGAGGCGGGAAAAACTGTTTTTT. It encodes CASSPGQTRREKLFF.

J is TRBJ1-2 and V is TRBV11-2, with 7 nucleotides matching TRBD1. This CDR3 is built from 14 residues. The V gene end was trimmed by 3 bases and the J gene end by 5 bases; junction bases not matched to a gene: 6. Germline values: CDR1 SGHAT, CDR2 FQNNGV. In DNA, the CDR3 is TGTGCCAGCAGCTTGCGGGACAGTGGGTATGGCTACACCTTC. Protein sequence: CASSLRDSGYGYTF.

The chain employs TRBV6-4 and TRBJ2-1, with TRBD1 matching over 8 bases. Germline trimming cut 4 bases from V and 6 bases from J; bases unmatched to any gene: 2. Germline CDR1 and CDR2: MRHNA and SNTAGT. CDR3 size: 13 residues. The CDR3 region has the DNA TGTGCCAGCAGTGTCGGGACAGGCAATGAGCAGTTCTTC. This translates into CASSVGTGNEQFF.

This chain links TRBV7-2 with TRBJ1-2, with D tentatively TRBD1 (6 bases). The CDR3 is 14 residues long. Trimming pared 5 bases from V and 3 bases from J, leaving 13 bases between. CDR1 SGHTA and CDR2 FQGNSA come from the germline V gene. CDR3 amino acids: CASSESDRYYGYTF. The CDR3 DNA reads as TGTGCCAGCAGCGAATCGGACAGATACTATGGCTACACCTTC.

The J gene is TRBJ1-2, the V gene TRBV19; 8 bases map to TRBD1. The CDR3 length is 15 residues. The germline CDR1 and CDR2 sequences are LNHDA and SQIVND (reference sequence). The junction had 14 bases not matched to a gene; V was cut back by 5 bases and J by 9 bases. The CDR3 is CASSAIDRGVGSYTF. The CDR3 coding sequence is TGTGCCAGTAGTGCAATAGACAGGGGAGTTGGGAGCTACACCTTC.

The CDR3: CASSLIPGKAGEQFF. The CDR3 DNA follows: TGTGCCAGCAGCTTAATCCCCGGAAAGGCGGGTGAGCAGTTCTTC. The V gene is TRBV7-9, the J gene TRBJ2-1, with D perhaps TRBD2 (5 bases). This CDR3 region has 15 residues. V was cut by 2 bases and J by 9 bases, with 17 bases left in between. Germline CDR1 reads SEHNR; CDR2 reads FQNEAQ (reference sequence).

V and J are TRBV9 and TRBJ2-1; 8 bases agree with TRBD2. Germline CDR1 reads SGDLS; CDR2 reads YYNGEE. The CDR3 is 15 amino acids. The V and J ends lost 4 bases and 2 bases, in that order; junction bases with no gene match: 5. In DNA, the CDR3 is TGTGCCAGCAGCCCGGGGGGGTGGGCCTACAATGAGCAGTTCTTC. Its translation is CASSPGGWAYNEQFF.

This chain uses TRBV4-2 with TRBJ1-1, with 7 bases matching TRBD1. Germline V gives CDR1 LGHNA, CDR2 YNFKEQ. V was clipped by 3 bases and J by 1 base; unmatched bases: 5. CDR3 length: 15 residues. The CDR3 DNA reads TGTGCCAGCAGCCAGTCTGGGACAGCGAACACTGAAGCTTTCTTT. It specifies CASSQSGTANTEAFF.

This rearrangement joins TRBV5-8 to TRBJ1-3; a weak D match, TRBD1 (6 bases). The CDR3 consists of 16 residues. Trimming removed 0 bases from V and 0 bases from J, with 10 bases in between. Germline CDR1 and CDR2: SGHTS and YDEGEE. In DNA, the CDR3 is TGTGCCAGCAGCTTGGCCAGGGGCATCTCTGGAAACACCATATATTTT. The encoded protein is CASSLARGISGNTIYF. The complete variable domain, with remaining parts taken from reference TRBV5-8 and TRBJ1-3, reads EAGVTQSPTHLIKTRGQQATLRCSPISGHTSVYWYQQALGLGLQFLLWYDEGEERNRGNFPPRFSGRQFPNYSSELNVNALELEDSALYLCASSLARGISGNTIYFGEGSWLTVV.

This clone was counted at least ten times. J is TRBJ1-1 and V is TRBV27; tentative D call: TRBD1 (5 bases). Trimming took off 2 bases at V and 5 bases at J, with 9 bases between the two ends. The germline V gene encodes CDR1 MNHEY and CDR2 SMNVEV (reference sequence). The CDR3 spans 13 residues. The CDR3 is CASSLGAGTEAFF. The CDR3 nucleotides are TGTGCCAGCAGTTTAGGGGCGGGGACTGAAGCTTTCTTT.

The V call is TRBV18, the J call TRBJ2-5, with D perhaps TRBD1 (5 bases). There are 15 residues in the CDR3. The germline V and J ends were trimmed by 3 bases and 5 bases, with 16 bases remaining between them. Germline CDR1 KGHSH, CDR2 LQKENI. CDR3 coding DNA: TGTGCCAGCTCACCCCTCGCCGACAGTCGGGAGACCCAGTACTTC. Its protein is CASSPLADSRETQYF.

A few counts support this clone. The chain uses TRBV10-2 and TRBJ1-4, with unresolved D. Germline loops: CDR1 WSHSY, CDR2 SAAADI. The V and J ends lost 3 bases and 13 bases respectively, with 21 bases between them. The length of the CDR3 is 15 residues. In DNA form, the CDR3 reads TGCGCCAGCAGTGAAATAGGACTTCAGACTCGGGGACTGTTTTTT. Translating gives CASSEIGLQTRGLFF.

This chain joins TRBV5-1 and TRBJ2-7; D unclear. In germline, CDR1 is SGHRS, CDR2 YFSETQ. This CDR3 region has 15 residues. V was trimmed by 4 bases and J by 0 bases, leaving 14 bases between them. CDR3 in DNA: TGCGCCAGCAGCCCCCTGCCTGAGAACTCCTACGAGCAGTACTTC. Translation: CASSPLPENSYEQYF.

The chain recombines TRBV18 with TRBJ2-3, with 11 bases lining up with TRBD2. With 4 bases clipped from V and 3 bases from J, the junction kept 3 bases outside the gene matches. CDR1 and CDR2 (germline): KGHSH, LQKENI. The length of the CDR3 is 15 residues. The CDR3 DNA reads as TGTGCCAGCTCACTACTAGCGGGAGTAACAGATACGCAGTATTTT. It translates to CASSLLAGVTDTQYF.

In this sample, this clone turned up a few times. This chain links TRBV6-1 with TRBJ1-1; maybe TRBD1 (5 bases). V dropped 1 base and J dropped 5 bases, with 14 bases sitting between them. Looked up from germline, CDR1 is MNHNS and CDR2 is SASEGT. This CDR3 region has 15 residues. CDR3 protein: CASSEGPGVRTEAFF. The CDR3 DNA is TGTGCCAGCAGTGAAGGACCGGGGGTCCGAACTGAAGCTTTCTTT.

This chain joins TRBV6-1 and TRBJ1-1; 9 bases fit TRBD1. This CDR3 spans 15 amino acids. Per the germline V gene, CDR1 is MNHNS and CDR2 is SASEGT. J gave up 6 bases and V 5 bases, and 10 bases lay outside the gene matches. The CDR3 region has the DNA TGTGCCAGCAGTCCACCGGACAGGGGAATGGCTGAAGCTTTCTTT. Protein product: CASSPPDRGMAEAFF.